The present entry profiles one T cell receptor (beta chain) with its context. Its antigen is unknown. The data were obtained in a study of CD8 T cell repertoires and HIV-1 epitope variants. On the study more broadly: T cells were stimulated with Twenty-five Gag and Nef peptides separately. Controls were a CMV, EBV and flu pool, Ebola AY9, and no peptide.

Findings of the study overall: The TAALDMSHF plasma variant had no responses, unlike KF9 (about five clonotypes) and HW9 (one).

TCR beta CDR3 was sequenced at survey depth on immunoSEQ. Sequencing used immunoSEQ multiplex PCR; TCRdb keeps in-frame clones, though not all of them. The table lists under 100,000 clones, approximately 70% of them singletons, with roughly 24% in the top ten. Trimming cost V 0 bases and J 3 bases, with 10 bases left between them. Germline V gene sequence: CDR1 SGHRS, CDR2 YFSETQ. This CDR3 has 14 residues. The sample was uncultured baseline CD8+ T cells from peripheral blood mononuclear cells (PBMCs). The rearrangement links TRBV5-1 to TRBJ2-7, with D perhaps matching TRBD1 (6 bases). This receptor was taken from a male donor with HIV. The CDR3 loop is CASSLGPDSYEQYF. The CDR3 region has the DNA TGCGCCAGCAGCTTGGGGCCGGACAGCTACGAGCAGTACTTC.